Detailed here is one T cell receptor beta chain. Antigen: not known. V lost 4 bases and J lost 3; bases outside the gene matches: 5. The CDR3 covers 16 residues. Germline CDR1 reads KGHDR; CDR2 reads SFDVKD. These data are taken from a study of T cell responses to AZD1222 COVID-19 vaccine. Regarding the study as a whole: Clonal diversity was possibly underestimated; the donors were predominantly white British and more often female.

Profiling relied on immunoSEQ multiplex PCR, and the TCRdb table lists in-frame clones only, not all of them. The repertoire consists of over 140,000 clones, with over 90% occurring once and the leading ten covering about 3.8%. The chain combines TRBV24-1 with TRBJ2-3; 11 nucleotides align to TRBD1. This clonotype was sampled from an adult who received the AZD1222 COVID-19 vaccine. Sequencing was performed on peripheral blood, taken 28 days after the second AZD1222 dose. In DNA form, the CDR3 reads TGTGCCACCAGTGACCCCGGGACAGGGGGGACAGATACGCAGTATTTT. This encodes CATSDPGTGGTDTQYF.